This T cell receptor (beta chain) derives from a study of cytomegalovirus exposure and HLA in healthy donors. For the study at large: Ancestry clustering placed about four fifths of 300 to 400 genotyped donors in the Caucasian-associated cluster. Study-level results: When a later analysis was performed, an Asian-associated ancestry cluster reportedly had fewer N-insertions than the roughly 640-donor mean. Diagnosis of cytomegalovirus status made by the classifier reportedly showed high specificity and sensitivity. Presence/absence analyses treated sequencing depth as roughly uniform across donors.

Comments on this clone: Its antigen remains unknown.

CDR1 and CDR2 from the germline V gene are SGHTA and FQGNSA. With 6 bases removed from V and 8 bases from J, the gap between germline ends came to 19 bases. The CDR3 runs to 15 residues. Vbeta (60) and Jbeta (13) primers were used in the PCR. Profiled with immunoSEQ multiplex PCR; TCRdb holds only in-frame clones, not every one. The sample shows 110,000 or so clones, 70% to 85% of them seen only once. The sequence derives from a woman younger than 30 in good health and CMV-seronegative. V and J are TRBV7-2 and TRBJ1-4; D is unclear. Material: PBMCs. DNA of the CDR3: TGTGCCAGCAGACCCCAAGCTTCTCCGGGAGAAAAACTGTTTTTT. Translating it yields CASRPQASPGEKLFF.